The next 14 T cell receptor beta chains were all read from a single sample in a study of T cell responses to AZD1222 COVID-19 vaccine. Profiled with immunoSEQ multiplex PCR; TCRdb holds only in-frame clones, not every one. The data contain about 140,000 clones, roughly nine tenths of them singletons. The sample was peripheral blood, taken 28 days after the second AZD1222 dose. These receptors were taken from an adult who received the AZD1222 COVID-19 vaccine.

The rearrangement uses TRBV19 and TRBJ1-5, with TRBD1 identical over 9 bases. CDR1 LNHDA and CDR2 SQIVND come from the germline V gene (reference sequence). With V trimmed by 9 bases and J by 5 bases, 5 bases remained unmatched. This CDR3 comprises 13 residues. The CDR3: CASVTGGDQPQHF. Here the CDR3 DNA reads TGTGCCAGCGTTACAGGGGGCGATCAGCCCCAGCATTTT.

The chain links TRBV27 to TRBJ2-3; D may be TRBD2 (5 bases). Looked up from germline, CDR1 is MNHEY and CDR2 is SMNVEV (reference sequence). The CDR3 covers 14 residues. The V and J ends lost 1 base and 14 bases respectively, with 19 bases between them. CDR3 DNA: TGTGCCAGCAGTTTATTGGGCAGCGGAGGCCTGAGGTATTTT. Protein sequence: CASSLLGSGGLRYF.

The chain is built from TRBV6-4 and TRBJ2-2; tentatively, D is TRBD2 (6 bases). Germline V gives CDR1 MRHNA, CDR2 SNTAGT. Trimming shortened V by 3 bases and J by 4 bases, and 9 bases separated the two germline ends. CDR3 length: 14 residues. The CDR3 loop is CASSEVGGTGELFF. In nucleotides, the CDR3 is TGTGCCAGCAGTGAGGTGGGAGGCACCGGGGAGCTGTTTTTT.

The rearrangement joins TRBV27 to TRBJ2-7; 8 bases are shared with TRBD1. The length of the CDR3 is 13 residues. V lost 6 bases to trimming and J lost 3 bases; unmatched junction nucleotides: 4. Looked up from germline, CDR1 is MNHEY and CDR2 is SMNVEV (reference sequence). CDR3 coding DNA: TGTGCCAGCAGCACCGGGACAGGCTACGAGCAGTACTTC. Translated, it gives CASSTGTGYEQYF.

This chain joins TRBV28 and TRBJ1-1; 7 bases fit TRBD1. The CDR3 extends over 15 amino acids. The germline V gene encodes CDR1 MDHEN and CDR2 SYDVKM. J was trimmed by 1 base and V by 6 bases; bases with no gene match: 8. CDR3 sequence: CASSRYGTENTEAFF. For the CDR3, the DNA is TGTGCCAGCAGCCGCTATGGGACAGAGAACACTGAAGCTTTCTTT.

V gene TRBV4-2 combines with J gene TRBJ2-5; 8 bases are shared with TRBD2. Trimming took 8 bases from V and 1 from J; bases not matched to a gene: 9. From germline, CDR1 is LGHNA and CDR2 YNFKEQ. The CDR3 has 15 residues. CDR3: CASGGLAGFQETQYF. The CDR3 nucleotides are TGTGCCAGCGGGGGGCTAGCGGGTTTCCAAGAGACCCAGTACTTC.

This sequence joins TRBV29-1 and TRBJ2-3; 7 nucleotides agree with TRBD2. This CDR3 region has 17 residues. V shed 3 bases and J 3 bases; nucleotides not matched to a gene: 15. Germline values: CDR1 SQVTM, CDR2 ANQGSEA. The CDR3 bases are TGCAGCGTTGAGAGTGGCGGGAGTTTCGGTTCAACAGATACGCAGTATTTT. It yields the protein CSVESGGSFGSTDTQYF.

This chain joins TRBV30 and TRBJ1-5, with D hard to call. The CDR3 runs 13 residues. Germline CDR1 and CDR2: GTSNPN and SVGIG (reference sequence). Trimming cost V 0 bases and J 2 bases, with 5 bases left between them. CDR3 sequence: CAWSVEGNQPQHF. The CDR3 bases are TGTGCCTGGAGTGTCGAGGGCAATCAGCCCCAGCATTTT.

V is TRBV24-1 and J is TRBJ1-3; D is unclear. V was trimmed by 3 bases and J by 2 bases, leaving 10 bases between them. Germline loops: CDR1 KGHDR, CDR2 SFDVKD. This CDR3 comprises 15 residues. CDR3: CATSDPRRTGNTIYF. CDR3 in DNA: TGTGCCACCAGTGATCCCCGTCGGACTGGAAACACCATATATTTT.

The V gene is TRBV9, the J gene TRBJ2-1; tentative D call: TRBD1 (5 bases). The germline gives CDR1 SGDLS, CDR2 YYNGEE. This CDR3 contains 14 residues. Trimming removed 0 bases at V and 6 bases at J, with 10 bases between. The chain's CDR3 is CASSVDSGPNEQFF. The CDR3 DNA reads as TGTGCCAGCAGCGTAGACTCAGGGCCCAATGAGCAGTTCTTC.

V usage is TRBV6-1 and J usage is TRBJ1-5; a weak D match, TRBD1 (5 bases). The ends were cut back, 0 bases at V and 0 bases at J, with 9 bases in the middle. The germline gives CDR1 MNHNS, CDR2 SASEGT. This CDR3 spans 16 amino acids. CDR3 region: CASSEARGLSNQPQHF. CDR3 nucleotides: TGTGCCAGCAGTGAAGCGCGGGGACTTAGCAATCAGCCCCAGCATTTT.

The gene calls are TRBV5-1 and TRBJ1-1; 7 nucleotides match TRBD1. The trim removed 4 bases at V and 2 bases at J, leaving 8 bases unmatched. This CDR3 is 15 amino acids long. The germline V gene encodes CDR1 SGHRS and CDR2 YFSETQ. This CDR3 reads CASSPPGQLNTEAFF. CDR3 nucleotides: TGCGCCAGCAGCCCACCGGGACAGCTAAACACTGAAGCTTTCTTT.

CDR3 sequence: CSVPGGGWNTEAFF. The CDR3 region has the DNA TGCAGCGTTCCTGGGGGAGGGTGGAACACTGAAGCTTTCTTT. The rearrangement joins TRBV29-1 to TRBJ1-1; D perhaps matches TRBD1 (5 bases). V was shortened by 5 bases and J by 1 base, with 14 bases between the two germline ends. Germline CDR1 is SQVTM and CDR2 is ANQGSEA. The CDR3 loop spans 14 amino acids.

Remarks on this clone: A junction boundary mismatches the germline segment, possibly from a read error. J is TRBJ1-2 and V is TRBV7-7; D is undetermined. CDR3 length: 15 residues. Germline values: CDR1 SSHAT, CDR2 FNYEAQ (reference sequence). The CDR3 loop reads CASSLRIPDNYGYTF. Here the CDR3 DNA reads TGTGCTAGCAGCTTACGAATCCCAGATAACTATGGCTACACCTTC.